Presented here are 28 T cell receptor beta chains from one specimen sequenced in a study of Ad26.COV2.S vaccination and SARS-CoV-2 variants. Profiling relied on immunoSEQ multiplex PCR, and the TCRdb table lists in-frame clones only, not all of them. The sample carries approximately 97,000 clones, about three quarters recorded once. Specimen: peripheral blood, collected after recovery from COVID-19. These receptors originate from a human donor who had recovered from COVID-19.

CDR3 sequence (DNA): TGTGCCAGCAGTTCACGCAGGGCTCGCGAGCAGTACTTC. This codes for CASSSRRAREQYF. The rearrangement links TRBV28 to TRBJ2-7, with D possibly being TRBD1 (5 bases). V gave up 4 bases and J gave up 6 bases, with 13 bases separating them. Germline V gives CDR1 MDHEN, CDR2 SYDVKM. This CDR3 spans 13 amino acids.

The genes are TRBV19 and TRBJ1-5; 7 nucleotides agree with TRBD1. Germline V gene lookup returns CDR1 LNHDA and CDR2 SQIVND (reference sequence). The length of the CDR3 is 15 residues. V shed 4 bases and J 5 bases; nucleotides not matched to a gene: 8. In nucleotides, the CDR3 is TGTGCCAGTAGTACATCTCACAGGGGAGATCAGCCCCAGCATTTT. Encoded protein: CASSTSHRGDQPQHF.

V usage is TRBV11-2 and J usage is TRBJ1-6, with 9 positions matching TRBD1. J lost 6 bases, V lost 5 bases, and 8 bases had no gene match. CDR3 length equals 16 residues. The germline V gene has CDR1 SGHAT and CDR2 FQNNGV. This CDR3 reads CASSAVGTGINSPLHF. The DNA of the CDR3 is TGTGCCAGCAGCGCAGTTGGGACAGGGATTAATTCACCCCTCCACTTT. The whole variable domain, remainder taken from reference TRBV11-2 and TRBJ1-6, is EAGVAQSPRYKIIEKRQSVAFWCNPISGHATLYWYQQILGQGPKLLIQFQNNGVVDDSQLPKDRFSAERLKGVDSTLKIQPAKLEDSAVYLCASSAVGTGINSPLHFGNGTRLTVT.

The rearrangement joins TRBV11-2 to TRBJ2-3; 8 bases line up with TRBD1. V shed 3 bases, J shed 4 bases, and the junction held 3 bases outside the gene matches. Germline CDR1 SGHAT, CDR2 FQNNGV. This CDR3 region has 14 residues. CDR3 protein: CASSFDRGADTQYF. CDR3 in DNA: TGTGCCAGCAGCTTCGACAGGGGCGCAGATACGCAGTATTTT.

The chain joins TRBV9 to TRBJ2-1; D uncertain. Trimming cost V 1 base and J 7 bases, with 9 bases left between them. The CDR3 has 13 amino acids. Germline V gene lookup returns CDR1 SGDLS and CDR2 YYNGEE. CDR3 region: CASSVRTDNEQFF. As DNA, the CDR3 is TGTGCCAGCAGCGTAAGGACGGATAATGAGCAGTTCTTC. Full variable domain (outside the CDR3, taken from reference TRBV9 and TRBJ2-1): DSGVTQTPKHLITATGQRVTLRCSPRSGDLSVYWYQQSLDQGLQFLIQYYNGEERAKGNILERFSAQQFPDLHSELNLSSLELGDSALYFCASSVRTDNEQFFGPGTRLTVL.

This clone has just a few counts. The chain uses TRBV6-6 and TRBJ2-7; 8 nucleotides align to TRBD2. V was clipped by 5 bases and J by 9 bases; unmatched bases: 6. Germline V CDR1 and CDR2: MNHNY, SVGAGI (reference sequence). CDR3 length: 12 amino acids. DNA of the CDR3: TGTGCCAGCAGTCCCCGGGAGGGGAGGCAGTACTTC. Translated, it gives CASSPREGRQYF.

This chain uses TRBV27 with TRBJ1-2, with 8 bases aligning to TRBD1. Germline lookup yields CDR1 MNHEY and CDR2 SMNVEV (reference sequence). V lost 9 bases to trimming and J lost 7 bases; unmatched junction nucleotides: 13. This CDR3 is built from 14 residues. CDR3 DNA sequence: TGTGCCAGACTCATAAGAGGACAGGGCCCTGGCTACACCTTC. Protein product: CARLIRGQGPGYTF.

This chain uses TRBV3-1 (or the pseudogene TRBV3-2) with TRBJ2-5; 7 bases agree with TRBD1. The V gene's germline CDR1 is LGHDT and CDR2 YNNKEL (reference sequence). With 0 bases clipped from V and 5 bases from J, the junction kept 6 bases outside the gene matches. This CDR3 contains 15 residues. CDR3 residues: CASSQETGFGETQYF. CDR3 in DNA: TGTGCCAGCAGCCAAGAGACAGGGTTTGGGGAGACCCAGTACTTC.

J is TRBJ2-1 and V is TRBV5-5; maybe TRBD2 (5 bases). This CDR3 contains 15 residues. The V gene's germline CDR1 is SGHKS and CDR2 YYEKEE (reference sequence). With 7 bases removed from V and 1 base from J, the gap between germline ends came to 15 bases. The CDR3 bases are TGTGCCAGCTCCCCCCTCGAGGGTTCCTACAATGAGCAGTTCTTC. Its translation: CASSPLEGSYNEQFF.

The chain has TRBV30 and TRBJ1-4; D gene ambiguous. The germline gives CDR1 GTSNPN, CDR2 SVGIG (reference sequence). V was cut by 3 bases and J by 8 bases, with 10 bases left in between. The CDR3 has 12 amino acids. The CDR3 sequence: CAWRYGVEKLFF. DNA for the CDR3: TGTGCCTGGAGGTACGGGGTCGAAAAACTGTTTTTT.

This chain connects TRBV30 to TRBJ2-3; D is ambiguous. V was pared by 0 bases and J by 10 bases, with 20 bases between. The CDR3 length is 15 residues. Germline CDR1 reads GTSNPN; CDR2 reads SVGIG (reference sequence). In DNA, the CDR3 is TGTGCCTGGAGTGTAGTAGGTGCGCGTCTCGGTCCGCAGTATTTT. Its protein is CAWSVVGARLGPQYF. Combining the CDR3 with reference TRBV30 and TRBJ2-3 gives the whole variable domain SQTIHQWPATLVQPVGSPLSLECTVEGTSNPNLYWYRQAAGRGLQLLFYSVGIGQISSEVPQNLSASRPQDRQFILSSKKLLLSDSGFYLCAWSVVGARLGPQYFGPGTRLTVL.

This clone has just a few counts. The chain carries TRBV27 and TRBJ1-4; 7 positions agree with TRBD1. Trimming took 4 bases from V and 5 from J; bases not matched to a gene: 10. The germline gives CDR1 MNHEY, CDR2 SMNVEV (reference sequence). This CDR3 spans 16 amino acids. The CDR3 spells CASSWRQGGRNEKLFF. In DNA form, the CDR3 reads TGTGCCAGCAGTTGGAGACAGGGAGGGAGGAATGAAAAACTGTTTTTT.

The rearrangement joins TRBV7-7 to TRBJ2-7; tentatively, D is TRBD1 (6 bases). V lost 4 bases, J lost 5 bases, and 12 bases lay in between. CDR3 length equals 13 residues. Germline V gives CDR1 SSHAT, CDR2 FNYEAQ (reference sequence). The DNA for the CDR3 is TGTGCCAGCAGCTCCCAACAGGGTAACGAGCAGTACTTC. It codes for CASSSQQGNEQYF.

The CDR3 nucleotides are TGTGCCAGCTCTACTAGCGGGGGGATCGGGGAGCTGTTTTTT. Translating gives CASSTSGGIGELFF. J is TRBJ2-2 and V is TRBV19, with 12 nucleotides matching TRBD2. The CDR3 is made up of 14 amino acids. Germline V gives CDR1 LNHDA, CDR2 SQIVND (reference sequence). With 9 bases clipped from V and 7 bases from J, the junction kept 6 bases outside the gene matches.

The chain employs TRBV10-2 and TRBJ1-5, with 8 bases fitting TRBD1. Germline CDR1 reads WSHSY; CDR2 reads SAAADI. V was clipped by 7 bases and J by 4 bases; unmatched bases: 3. The CDR3 runs 13 residues. The CDR3 nucleotides are TGCGCCAGCACCAGACAGGGGAATCAGCCCCAGCATTTT. Translating gives CASTRQGNQPQHF.

The chain is built from TRBV19 and TRBJ2-3; D not resolved. V was trimmed by 2 bases and J by 2 bases, leaving 8 bases between them. This CDR3 region has 14 residues. Germline CDR1 is LNHDA and CDR2 is SQIVND (reference sequence). DNA of the CDR3: TGTGCCAGTAGTATACAGCCGAACACAGATACGCAGTATTTT. It translates to CASSIQPNTDTQYF.

The chain has TRBV11-3 and TRBJ1-1; D gene uncertain. V lost 3 bases, J lost 5 bases, and 10 bases lay in between. This CDR3 is built from 13 residues. Germline CDR1 reads SGHNT; CDR2 reads YENEEA. DNA of the CDR3: TGTGCCAGCAGCTTTGGGGTAGGGACTGAAGCTTTCTTT. Its translation: CASSFGVGTEAFF.

The chain has TRBV7-9 and TRBJ2-5, with TRBD1 matching 8 bases. Per the germline V gene, CDR1 is SEHNR and CDR2 is FQNEAQ (reference sequence). Losses at the gene ends were 5 bases for V and 2 bases for J; bases not matched to a gene: 4. The CDR3 is 14 amino acids. This CDR3 reads CASSRRQGQETQYF. CDR3 bases: TGTGCCAGCAGCCGGAGACAGGGGCAAGAGACCCAGTACTTC.

Here the CDR3 DNA reads TGTGCCAGCAATCCTCGCCCAAACACCGGGGAGCTGTTTTTT. Translation: CASNPRPNTGELFF. The chain joins TRBV6-5 to TRBJ2-2; D uncertain. V shed 7 bases and J shed 2 bases, with 11 bases lying between them. The CDR3 sequence is 14 residues long. Germline values: CDR1 MNHEY, CDR2 SVGAGI.

This chain uses TRBV2 with TRBJ2-5, with D tentatively TRBD1 (8 bases). V lost 7 bases, J lost 7 bases, and 16 bases lay in between. Germline CDR1 is SNHLY and CDR2 is FYNNEI. This CDR3 has 13 amino acids. CDR3 loop: CASTSTGEGTQYF. In DNA, the CDR3 is TGTGCCAGCACCTCGACAGGGGAGGGGACCCAGTACTTC. The whole variable domain, remainder taken from reference TRBV2 and TRBJ2-5, is EPEVTQTPSHQVTQMGQEVILRCVPISNHLYFYWYRQILGQKVEFLVSFYNNEISEKSEIFDDQFSVERPDGSNFTLKIRSTKLEDSAMYFCASTSTGEGTQYFGPGTRLLVL.

The gene calls are TRBV4-1 and TRBJ1-1, with D maybe TRBD1 (5 bases). V was shortened by 0 bases and J by 10 bases, with 18 bases between the two germline ends. This CDR3 has 15 amino acids. Germline V CDR1 and CDR2: MGHRA, YSYEKL. This CDR3 reads CASSQDDHPSQGAFF. The CDR3 DNA is TGCGCCAGCAGCCAAGACGACCACCCCTCCCAGGGAGCTTTCTTT.

This chain connects TRBV11-2 to TRBJ2-5, with D unclear. This CDR3 comprises 15 residues. Germline V CDR1 and CDR2: SGHAT, FQNNGV. Trimming took 4 bases from V and 4 from J, leaving 16 bases between them. The CDR3 coding sequence is TGTGCCAGCAGCTCCCAGCTGTTTAGGGTAGAGACCCAGTACTTC. This codes for CASSSQLFRVETQYF.

V usage is TRBV7-2 and J usage is TRBJ1-2, with D possibly TRBD1 on 5 matching bases. The CDR3 is made up of 15 amino acids. V dropped 1 base and J dropped 0 bases, with 9 bases sitting between them. Germline-derived CDR1 and CDR2 are SGHTA and FQGNSA. CDR3 nucleotide sequence: TGTGCCAGCAGCTTAGATCAAGGGGCTAACTATGGCTACACCTTC. Encoded protein: CASSLDQGANYGYTF.

The genes are TRBV7-7 and TRBJ2-5; 11 nucleotides align to TRBD1. Germline V gene lookup returns CDR1 SSHAT and CDR2 FNYEAQ (reference sequence). The CDR3 runs to 15 residues. V lost 5 bases and J lost 5; bases outside the gene matches: 7. In nucleotides, the CDR3 is TGTGCCAGCAGCACCGGGACAGGGGGTAGGGAGACCCAGTACTTC. Its translation is CASSTGTGGRETQYF.

The chain recombines TRBV5-4 with TRBJ2-5; D possibly uses TRBD1 or TRBD2 (6 bases each). This CDR3 is 12 amino acids long. Germline CDR1 and CDR2: SGHNT and YYREEE (reference sequence). V was cut by 4 bases and J by 4 bases, with 8 bases left in between. The CDR3 DNA is TGTGCCAGCAGCGGGGGGCGAGAGACCCAGTACTTC. Translation gives CASSGGRETQYF.

V usage is TRBV11-2 and J usage is TRBJ2-2; D is tentatively TRBD1 or TRBD2 (5 bases each). CDR1 is SGHAT, CDR2 FQNNGV, per germline. The CDR3 extends over 16 amino acids. V lost 2 bases and J lost 1, with 11 bases in between. CDR3 nucleotide sequence: TGTGCCAGCAGCTTATCCGGGACGTTGAACACCGGGGAGCTGTTTTTT. Translating gives CASSLSGTLNTGELFF.

The V call is TRBV28, the J call TRBJ1-6; 8 bases match TRBD1. The ends lost 7 bases at V and 9 bases at J; junction bases unmatched: 5. This CDR3 region has 13 residues. The germline V gene encodes CDR1 MDHEN and CDR2 SYDVKM. The CDR3 DNA sequence: TGTGCCAGCAACGGCAGGGGGCGTTCACCCCTCCACTTT. The encoded protein is CASNGRGRSPLHF. Looking up the rest from reference TRBV28 and TRBJ1-6 gives the full variable domain: DVKVTQSSRYLVKRTGEKVFLECVQDMDHENMFWYRQDPGLGLRLIYFSYDVKMKEKGDIPEGYSVSREKKERFSLILESASTNQTSMYLCASNGRGRSPLHFGNGTRLTVT.

This clone was detected only once. The V call is TRBV30, the J call TRBJ2-1; 8 nucleotides match TRBD2. The germline V gene encodes CDR1 GTSNPN and CDR2 SVGIG (reference sequence). V was clipped by 3 bases and J by 3 bases; unmatched bases: 7. This CDR3 contains 15 residues. CDR3 bases: TGTGCCTGGAGCCCAATAGCGGGGAACTACAATGAGCAGTTCTTC. It specifies CAWSPIAGNYNEQFF. Together with reference TRBV30 and TRBJ2-1, the CDR3 gives the full variable domain: SQTIHQWPATLVQPVGSPLSLECTVEGTSNPNLYWYRQAAGRGLQLLFYSVGIGQISSEVPQNLSASRPQDRQFILSSKKLLLSDSGFYLCAWSPIAGNYNEQFFGPGTRLTVL.